This T cell receptor (beta chain) was obtained from a study of blood T cell repertoires in COVID-19. This table comes from immunoSEQ multiplex PCR, and its TCRdb copy is limited to in-frame clones, with some not included. Of tens of thousands of clones in the sample, roughly nine tenths are singletons; the top ten hold approximately 20%. The V end was cut by 4 bases, the J end by 0 bases, with 7 bases between. This CDR3 comprises 15 residues. Germline CDR1 SGHAT, CDR2 FQDESV (reference sequence). The TCR originated in a woman older than 75 with COVID-19, enrolled during active disease. Sequencing was carried out using peripheral blood. The chain employs TRBV11-1 and TRBJ2-6; D is unclear. The CDR3 region is CASSSGTSGANVLTF. DNA of the CDR3: TGTGCCAGCAGCTCAGGCACCTCTGGGGCCAACGTCCTGACTTTC.